The source of this TCR beta chain is a study of cytomegalovirus exposure and HLA in healthy donors. Study-level findings and limits: The study reported that TCR beta sequences accurately predicted HLA-A and HLA-B alleles in most subjects. What was likely a sequencing artifact was a cluster of highly shared sequence variants. A later analysis reportedly found fewer N-insertions in an Asian-associated ancestry cluster than the approximately 660-donor mean.

This PCR relied on a set of 60 Vbeta primers and 13 Jbeta primers. TCRdb keeps only in-frame clones here, not all; method: immunoSEQ multiplex PCR. The table includes roughly 240,000 clones, 82% detected once. This CDR3 has 13 residues. The V gene's germline CDR1 is SQVTM and CDR2 ANQGSEA. The V gene lost 5 bases and the J gene lost 4 bases, with 14 bases spanning the gap. A word on this clone: Its antigen is undetermined.

The sequence was collected from a woman between 40 and 50 years old in good health and CMV-seropositive. V usage is TRBV29-1 and J usage is TRBJ1-2; a weak D match, TRBD1 (5 bases). Source material: PBMCs. CDR3: CSVRAGGIYGYTF. CDR3 bases: TGCAGCGTTCGGGCTGGGGGGATCTATGGCTACACCTTC. Supplemented by reference TRBV29-1 and TRBJ1-2, the full variable domain reads SAVISQKPSRDICQRGTSLTIQCQVDSQVTMMFWYRQQPGQSLTLIATANQGSEATYESGFVIDKFPISRPNLTFSTLTVSNMSPEDSSIYLCSVRAGGIYGYTFGSGTRLTVV.